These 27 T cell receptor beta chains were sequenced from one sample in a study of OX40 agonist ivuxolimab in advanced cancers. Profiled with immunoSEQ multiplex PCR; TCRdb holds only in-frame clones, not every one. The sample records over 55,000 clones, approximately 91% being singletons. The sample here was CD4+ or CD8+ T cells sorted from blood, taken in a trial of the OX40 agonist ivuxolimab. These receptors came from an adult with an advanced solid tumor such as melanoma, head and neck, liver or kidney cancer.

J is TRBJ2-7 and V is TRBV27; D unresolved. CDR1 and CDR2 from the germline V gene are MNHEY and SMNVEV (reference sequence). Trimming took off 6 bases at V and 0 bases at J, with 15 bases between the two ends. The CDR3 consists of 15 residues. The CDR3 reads CASRGWTKNSYEQYF. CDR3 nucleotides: TGTGCCAGCAGGGGATGGACCAAAAACTCCTACGAGCAGTACTTC.

The CDR3 sequence is CASSTHPSGRAVYNEQFF. CDR3 coding DNA: TGTGCCAGCAGCACTCACCCTAGCGGGAGGGCCGTCTACAATGAGCAGTTCTTC. The rearrangement uses TRBV11-2 and TRBJ2-1; 12 positions match TRBD2. After removal of 5 bases from V and 3 bases from J, the junction contained 11 bases not matched to a gene. The CDR3 covers 18 residues. Germline V lookup: CDR1 SGHAT, CDR2 FQNNGV.

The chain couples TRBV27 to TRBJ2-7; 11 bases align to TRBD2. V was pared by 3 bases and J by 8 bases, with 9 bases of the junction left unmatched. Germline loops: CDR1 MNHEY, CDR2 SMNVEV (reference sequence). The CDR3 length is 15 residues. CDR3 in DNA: TGTGCCAGCAGTTTTATAGCGGGAGGGAGTATGAAGCAGTACTTC. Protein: CASSFIAGGSMKQYF.

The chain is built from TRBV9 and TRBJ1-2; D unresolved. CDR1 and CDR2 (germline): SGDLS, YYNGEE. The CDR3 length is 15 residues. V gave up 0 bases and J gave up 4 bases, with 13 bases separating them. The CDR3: CASSVVPEVRYGYTF. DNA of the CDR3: TGTGCCAGCAGCGTAGTCCCGGAGGTGCGCTATGGCTACACCTTC.

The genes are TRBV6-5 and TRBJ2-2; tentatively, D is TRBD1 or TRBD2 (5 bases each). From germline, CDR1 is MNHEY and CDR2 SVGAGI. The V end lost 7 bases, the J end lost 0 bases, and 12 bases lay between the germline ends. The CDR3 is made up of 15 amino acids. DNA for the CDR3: TGTGCCAGCAAACGCCAGGGAGCGAACACCGGGGAGCTGTTTTTT. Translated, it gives CASKRQGANTGELFF.

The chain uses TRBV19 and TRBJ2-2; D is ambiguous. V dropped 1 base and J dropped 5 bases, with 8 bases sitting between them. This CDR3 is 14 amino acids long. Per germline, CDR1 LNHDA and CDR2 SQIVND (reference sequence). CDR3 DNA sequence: TGTGCCAGTAGTATAGGGGAAGGGACCGGGGAGCTGTTTTTT. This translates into CASSIGEGTGELFF.

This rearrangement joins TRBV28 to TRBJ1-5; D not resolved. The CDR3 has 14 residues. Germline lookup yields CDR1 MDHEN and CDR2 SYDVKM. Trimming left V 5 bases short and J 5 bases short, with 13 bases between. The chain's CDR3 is CASSEAGADQPQHF. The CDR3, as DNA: TGTGCCAGCAGTGAAGCGGGCGCCGATCAGCCCCAGCATTTT.

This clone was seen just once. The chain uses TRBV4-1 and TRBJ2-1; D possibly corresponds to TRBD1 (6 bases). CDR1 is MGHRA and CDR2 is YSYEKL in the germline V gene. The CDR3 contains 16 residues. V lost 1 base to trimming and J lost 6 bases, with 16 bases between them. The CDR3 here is CASSQVTTGLGNEQFF. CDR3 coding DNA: TGCGCCAGCAGCCAAGTCACTACAGGGCTGGGCAATGAGCAGTTCTTC.

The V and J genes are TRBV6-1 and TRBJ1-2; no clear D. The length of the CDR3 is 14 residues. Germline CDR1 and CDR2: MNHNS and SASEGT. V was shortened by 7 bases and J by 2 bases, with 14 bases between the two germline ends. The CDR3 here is CASKETSGNYGYTF. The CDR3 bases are TGTGCCAGCAAGGAGACGAGCGGGAACTATGGCTACACCTTC.

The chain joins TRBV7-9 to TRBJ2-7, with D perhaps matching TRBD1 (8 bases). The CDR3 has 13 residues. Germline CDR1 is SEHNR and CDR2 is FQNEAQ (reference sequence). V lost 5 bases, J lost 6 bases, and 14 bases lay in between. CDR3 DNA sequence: TGTGCCAGCAGCCAAACAGGGGGGGGCGAGCAGTACTTC. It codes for CASSQTGGGEQYF.

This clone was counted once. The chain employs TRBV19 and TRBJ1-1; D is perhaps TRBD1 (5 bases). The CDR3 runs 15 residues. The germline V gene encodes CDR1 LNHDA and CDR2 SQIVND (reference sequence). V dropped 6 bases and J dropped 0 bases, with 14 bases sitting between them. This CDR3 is CASRGAWGVNTEAFF. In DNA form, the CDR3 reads TGTGCCAGTAGGGGTGCTTGGGGGGTGAACACTGAAGCTTTCTTT.

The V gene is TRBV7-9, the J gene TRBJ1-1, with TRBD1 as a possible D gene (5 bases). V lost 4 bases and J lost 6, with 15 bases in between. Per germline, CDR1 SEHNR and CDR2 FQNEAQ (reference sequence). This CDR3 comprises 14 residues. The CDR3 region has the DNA TGTGCCAGCAGCTATTCAGGACGGGGGTCTGAAGCTTTCTTT. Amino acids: CASSYSGRGSEAFF.

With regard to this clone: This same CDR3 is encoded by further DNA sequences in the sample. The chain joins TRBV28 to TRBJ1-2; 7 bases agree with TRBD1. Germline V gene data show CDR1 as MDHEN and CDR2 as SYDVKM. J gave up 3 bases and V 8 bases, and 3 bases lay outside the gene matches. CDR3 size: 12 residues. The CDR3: CASGGTDYGYTF. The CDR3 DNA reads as TGTGCCAGCGGGGGGACAGACTATGGCTACACCTTC.

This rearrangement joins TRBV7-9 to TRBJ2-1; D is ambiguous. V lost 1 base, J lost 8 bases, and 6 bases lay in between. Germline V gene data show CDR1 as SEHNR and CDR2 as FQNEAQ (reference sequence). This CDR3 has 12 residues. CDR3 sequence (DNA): TGTGCCAGCAGCTTAGAGGTGGATGAGCAGTTCTTC. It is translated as CASSLEVDEQFF.

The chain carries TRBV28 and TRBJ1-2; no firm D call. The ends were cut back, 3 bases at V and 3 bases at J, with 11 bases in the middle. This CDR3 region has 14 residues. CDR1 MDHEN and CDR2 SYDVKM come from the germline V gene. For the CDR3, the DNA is TGTGCCAGCAGTTTCCTCACACGGGACTATGGCTACACCTTC. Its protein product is CASSFLTRDYGYTF.

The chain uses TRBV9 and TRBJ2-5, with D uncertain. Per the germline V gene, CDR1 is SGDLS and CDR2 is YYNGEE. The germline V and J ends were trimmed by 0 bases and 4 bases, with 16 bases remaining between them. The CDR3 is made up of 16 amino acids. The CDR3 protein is CASSVEGYHLGETQYF. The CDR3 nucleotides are TGTGCCAGCAGCGTAGAAGGCTATCATCTGGGAGAGACCCAGTACTTC.

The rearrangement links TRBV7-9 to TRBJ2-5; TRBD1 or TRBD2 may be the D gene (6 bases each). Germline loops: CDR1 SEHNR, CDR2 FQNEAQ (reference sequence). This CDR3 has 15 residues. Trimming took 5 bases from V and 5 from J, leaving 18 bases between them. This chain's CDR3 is CASSPGAGLGETQYF. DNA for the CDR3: TGTGCCAGCAGCCCAGGGGCGGGACTGGGGGAGACCCAGTACTTC.

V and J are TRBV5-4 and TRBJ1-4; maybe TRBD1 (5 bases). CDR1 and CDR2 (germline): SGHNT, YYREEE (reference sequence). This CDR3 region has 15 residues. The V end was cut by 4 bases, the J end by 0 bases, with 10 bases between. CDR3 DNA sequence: TGTGCCAGCAGCCTCAGGGCCACAACTAATGAAAAACTGTTTTTT. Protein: CASSLRATTNEKLFF.

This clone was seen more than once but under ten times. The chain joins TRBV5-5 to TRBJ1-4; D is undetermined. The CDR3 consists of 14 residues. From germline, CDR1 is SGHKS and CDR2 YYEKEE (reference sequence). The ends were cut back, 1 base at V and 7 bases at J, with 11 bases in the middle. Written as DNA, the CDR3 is TGTGCCAGCAGCTTGATCCCCGGTGGTGAAAAACTGTTTTTT. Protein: CASSLIPGGEKLFF.

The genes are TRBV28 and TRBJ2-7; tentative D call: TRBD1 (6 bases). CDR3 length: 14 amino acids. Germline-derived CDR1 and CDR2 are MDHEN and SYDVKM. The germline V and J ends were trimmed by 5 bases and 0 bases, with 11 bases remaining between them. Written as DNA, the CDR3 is TGTGCCAGCAGTCAGGGGTCTAGCTCCTACGAGCAGTACTTC. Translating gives CASSQGSSSYEQYF.

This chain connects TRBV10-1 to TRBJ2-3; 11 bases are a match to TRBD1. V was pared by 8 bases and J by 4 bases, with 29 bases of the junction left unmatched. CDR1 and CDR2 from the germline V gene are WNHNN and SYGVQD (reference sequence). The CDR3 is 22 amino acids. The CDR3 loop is CASVSVTRPGQGVGCLPDTQYF. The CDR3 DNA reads TGCGCCAGCGTGTCCGTCACGAGACCGGGACAGGGGGTTGGTTGTTTACCAGATACGCAGTATTTT.

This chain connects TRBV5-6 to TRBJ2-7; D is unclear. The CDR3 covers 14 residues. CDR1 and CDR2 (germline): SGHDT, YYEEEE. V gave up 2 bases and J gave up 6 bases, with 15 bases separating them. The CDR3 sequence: CASSLQRVSREQYF. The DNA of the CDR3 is TGTGCCAGCAGCTTACAAAGGGTCTCTCGCGAGCAGTACTTC.

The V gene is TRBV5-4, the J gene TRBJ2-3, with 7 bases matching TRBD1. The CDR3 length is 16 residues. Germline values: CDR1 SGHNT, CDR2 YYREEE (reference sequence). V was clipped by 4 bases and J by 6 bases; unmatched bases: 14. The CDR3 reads CASSSRLGGLLDTQYF. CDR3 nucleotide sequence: TGTGCCAGCAGCAGCCGCCTAGGGGGCCTTCTGGATACGCAGTATTTT.

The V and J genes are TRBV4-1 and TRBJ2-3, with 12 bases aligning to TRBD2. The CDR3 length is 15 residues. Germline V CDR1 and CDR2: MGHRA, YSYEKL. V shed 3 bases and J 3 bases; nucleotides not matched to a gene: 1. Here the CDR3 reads CASSQLAGGTDTQYF. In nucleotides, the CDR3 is TGCGCCAGCAGCCAGCTAGCGGGGGGGACAGATACGCAGTATTTT.

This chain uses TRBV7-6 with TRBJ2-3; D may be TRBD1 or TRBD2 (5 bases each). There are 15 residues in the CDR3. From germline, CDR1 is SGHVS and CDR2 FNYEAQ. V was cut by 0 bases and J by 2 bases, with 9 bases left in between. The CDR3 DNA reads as TGTGCCAGCAGCTTAGCACCGGGGCCCACAGATACGCAGTATTTT. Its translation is CASSLAPGPTDTQYF.

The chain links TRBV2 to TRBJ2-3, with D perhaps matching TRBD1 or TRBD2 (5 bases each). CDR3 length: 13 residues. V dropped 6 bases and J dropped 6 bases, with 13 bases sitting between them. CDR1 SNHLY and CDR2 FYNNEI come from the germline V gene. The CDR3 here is CASRGETADTQYF. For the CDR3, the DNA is TGTGCCAGCAGGGGGGAAACTGCGGATACGCAGTATTTT.

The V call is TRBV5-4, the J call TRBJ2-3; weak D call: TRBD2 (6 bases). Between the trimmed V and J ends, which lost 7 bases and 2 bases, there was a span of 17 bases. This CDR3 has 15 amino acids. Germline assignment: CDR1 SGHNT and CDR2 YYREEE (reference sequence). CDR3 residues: CASRWGGTITDTQYF. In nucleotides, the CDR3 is TGTGCCAGCCGGTGGGGCGGGACCATCACAGATACGCAGTATTTT.